This T cell receptor (beta chain) appears in the sequencing data of a study of neurological immune-mediated disorders. This clonotype was picked up a small number of times. TCRdb re-called the 5' RACE reads through MiXCR, storing one row per CDR3 protein. The data contain 18,000 or so distinct CDR3 sequences, 25% to 30% of them seen just once; the ten biggest clones take up roughly a third. V lost 6 bases to trimming and J lost 0 bases, with 6 bases between them. From germline, CDR1 is DFQATT and CDR2 SNEGSKA (reference sequence). The CDR3 is 12 residues long. Sequencing used PBMCs. The chain couples TRBV20-1 to TRBJ1-5; D gene uncertain. The sequence derives from a middle-aged man with HTLV-1-associated myelopathy (HAM/TSP). In nucleotides, the CDR3 is TGCAGTGCCGCTCCTAGCAATCAGCCCCAGCATTTT. It specifies CSAAPSNQPQHF.